This T cell receptor (beta chain) was observed in a study of memory CD4+ T cells and cytomegalovirus serostatus. In the study overall: Healthy Belgian adult donors included about nine CMV-positive and around 25 CMV-negative people.

Turning to this clone: The antigen remains unidentified.

Trimming removed 5 bases from V and 0 bases from J; junction bases left unmatched: 9. The germline CDR1 and CDR2 sequences are PRHDT and FYEKMQ (reference sequence). The CDR3 extends over 19 amino acids. The sort gate was single viable CD3+CD4+CD8-CD45RO+ cells for memory CD4+ T cells. CD4+ T cells were isolated by positive magnetic selection. Sequencing used immunoSEQ multiplex PCR; TCRdb keeps in-frame clones, though not all of them. The sample lists about 56,000 clones; 82% were seen once. General study results and limits: About 40% of the 164 known CMV-associated TCRbeta sequences appeared in CD4+ memory.

The sequencing sample was made of memory CD4+ T cells from blood. The chain combines TRBV13 with TRBJ1-6, with 11 bases identical to TRBD1. This clonotype was obtained from an adult in good health and CMV-seronegative. CDR3 residues: CASSPRPGTGGSYNSPLHF. In nucleotides, the CDR3 is TGTGCCAGCAGCCCTCGTCCCGGGACAGGGGGCTCCTATAATTCACCCCTCCACTTT.